This TCR beta chain was sequenced in a study of blood T cells in healthy people across ages. Broader study findings: It was held that the diversity estimates obtained from one million T cells were underestimates.

Next came a second PCR, run for about 7 to 12 cycles, which used a sample-barcoded 5' primer along with a J-beta primer mix. Via MiXCR, TCRdb re-called the 5' RACE reads, giving one row per CDR3 protein. The sample shows roughly 1.4 million distinct CDR3 sequences, around 55% of them seen only once. The CDR3 is 13 residues long. The V end lost 2 bases, the J end lost 4 bases, and 8 bases lay between the germline ends. Germline-derived CDR1 and CDR2 are MNHNY and SVGAGI (reference sequence). Remarks on this clonotype: The antigen is not known.

This receptor was identified in a young man in good health. V is TRBV6-6 and J is TRBJ2-5, with D tentatively TRBD2 (6 bases). The sequencing sample was made of blood. The CDR3 here is CASSYAGRETQYF. The CDR3 DNA reads as TGTGCCAGCAGTTACGCGGGACGAGAGACCCAGTACTTC.